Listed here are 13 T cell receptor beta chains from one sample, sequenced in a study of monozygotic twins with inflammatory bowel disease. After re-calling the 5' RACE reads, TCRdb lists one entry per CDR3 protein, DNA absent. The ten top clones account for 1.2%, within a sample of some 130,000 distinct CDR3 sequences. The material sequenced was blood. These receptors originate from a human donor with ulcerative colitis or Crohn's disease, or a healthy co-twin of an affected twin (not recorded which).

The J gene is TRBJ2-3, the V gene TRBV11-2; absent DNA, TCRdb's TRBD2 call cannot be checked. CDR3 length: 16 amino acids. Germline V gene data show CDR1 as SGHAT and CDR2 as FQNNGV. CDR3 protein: CASSLRLADNTDTQYF.

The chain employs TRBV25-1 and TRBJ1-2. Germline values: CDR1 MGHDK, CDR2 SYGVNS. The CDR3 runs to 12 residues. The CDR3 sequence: CASSLVNYGYTF.

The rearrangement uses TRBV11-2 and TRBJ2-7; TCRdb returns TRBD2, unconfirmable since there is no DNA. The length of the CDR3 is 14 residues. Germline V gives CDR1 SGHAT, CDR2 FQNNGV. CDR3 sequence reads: CASSSLAEGPEQYF.

CDR3 sequence: CASSLGTFNEQFF. The chain uses TRBV4-1 and TRBJ2-1. Germline V lookup: CDR1 MGHRA, CDR2 YSYEKL. The CDR3 extends over 13 amino acids.

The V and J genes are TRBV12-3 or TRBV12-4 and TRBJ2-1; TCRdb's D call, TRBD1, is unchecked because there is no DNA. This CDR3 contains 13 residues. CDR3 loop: CASSLTGWNEQFF.

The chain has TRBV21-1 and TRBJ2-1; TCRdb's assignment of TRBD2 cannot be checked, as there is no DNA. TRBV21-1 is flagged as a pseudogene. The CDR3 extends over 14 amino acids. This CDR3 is CASSKVMGGNEQFF.

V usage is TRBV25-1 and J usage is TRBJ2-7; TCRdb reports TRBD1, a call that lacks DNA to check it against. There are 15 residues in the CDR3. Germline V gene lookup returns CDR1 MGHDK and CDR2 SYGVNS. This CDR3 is CASRGWGQGTYEQYF.

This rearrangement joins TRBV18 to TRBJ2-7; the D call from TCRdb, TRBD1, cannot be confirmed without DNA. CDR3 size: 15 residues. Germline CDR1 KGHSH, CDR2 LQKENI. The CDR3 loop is CASSLNPGYLYEQYF.

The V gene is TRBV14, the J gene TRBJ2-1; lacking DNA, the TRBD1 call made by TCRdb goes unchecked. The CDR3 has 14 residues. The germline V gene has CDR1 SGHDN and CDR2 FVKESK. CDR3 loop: CASSQDSGRREQFF. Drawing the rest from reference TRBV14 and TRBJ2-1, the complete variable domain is EAGVTQFPSHSVIEKGQTVTLRCDPISGHDNLYWYRRVMGKEIKFLLHFVKESKQDESGMPNNRFLAERTGGTYSTLKVQPAELEDSGVYFCASSQDSGRREQFFGPGTRLTVL.

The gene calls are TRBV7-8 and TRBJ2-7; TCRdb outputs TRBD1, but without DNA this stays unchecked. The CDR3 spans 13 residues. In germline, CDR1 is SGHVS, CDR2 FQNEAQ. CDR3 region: CASSFGQGDEQYF. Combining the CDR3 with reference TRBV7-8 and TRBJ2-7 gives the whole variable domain GAGVSQSPRYKVAKRGQDVALRCDPISGHVSLFWYQQALGQGPEFLTYFQNEAQLDKSGLPSDRFFAERPEGSVSTLKIQRTQQEDSAVYLCASSFGQGDEQYFGPGTRLTVT.

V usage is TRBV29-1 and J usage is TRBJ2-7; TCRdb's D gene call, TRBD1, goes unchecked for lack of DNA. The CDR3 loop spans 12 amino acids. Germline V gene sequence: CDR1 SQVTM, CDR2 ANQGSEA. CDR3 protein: CSITGGRNEQYF.

CDR3 loop: CSARQGGDTEAFF. J is TRBJ1-1 and V is TRBV20-1. The germline CDR1 and CDR2 sequences are DFQATT and SNEGSKA (reference sequence). The CDR3 contains 13 residues.

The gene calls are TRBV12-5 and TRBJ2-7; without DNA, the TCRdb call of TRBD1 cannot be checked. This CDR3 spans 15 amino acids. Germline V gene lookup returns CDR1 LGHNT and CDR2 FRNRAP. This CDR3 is CASGLYRDRGYEQYF. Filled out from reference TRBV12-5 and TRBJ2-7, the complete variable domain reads DARVTQTPRHKVTEMGQEVTMRCQPILGHNTVFWYRQTMMQGLELLAYFRNRAPLDDSGMPKDRFSAEMPDATLATLKIQPSEPRDSAVYFCASGLYRDRGYEQYFGPGTRLTVT.